This T cell receptor beta chain originates from a study of cytomegalovirus exposure and HLA in healthy donors. V shed 0 bases and J shed 10 bases, with 21 bases lying between them. The CDR3 is made up of 16 amino acids. Germline-derived CDR1 and CDR2 are LGHNA and YSLEER. There are a few counts of this clone. Its specificity is unknown. PCR used 60 Vbeta primers and 13 Jbeta primers. TCRdb's copy holds only in-frame clones and misses some; the assay was immunoSEQ multiplex PCR. Among roughly 150,000 clones listed, roughly 79% were seen once. Donors likely had unrecorded immune exposures despite being nominally healthy when sampled. General study points: Likely technical artifact: a cluster of highly shared sequence variants. Within an earlier analysis, most TCR beta V segments proved productive either about 90% or about 30% of the time. An analysis that came later showed most CMV-associated TCR beta chains appearing HLA-restricted.

The receptor comes from a woman aged 25-40 years in good health and CMV-seronegative. The chain has TRBV4-3 and TRBJ1-2; possibly TRBD1 for D (5 bases). Sequences were obtained from PBMCs. The CDR3 sequence is CASSQDLVGALTIYTF. CDR3 nucleotides: TGCGCCAGCAGCCAAGATCTCGTTGGGGCGCTTACTATCTACACCTTC.